Below, 23 T cell receptor beta chains from the same sample are listed, as sequenced in a study of T cell repertoires in aging, cancer and after chemotherapy. Multiplex touch-down PCR with TRB-A/B primers amplified rearranged V-D-J TRB sequences. MiXCR, run by TCRdb on the multiplex PCR reads, gives a single entry per CDR3 protein. The profile shows fewer than 15,000 distinct CDR3 sequences, about 26% of them singletons. Amplification of TCR beta used genomic DNA extracted from peripheral blood. The material sequenced was blood. These TCRs come from a human donor in good health.

This chain uses TRBV7-2 with TRBJ1-5, with a weak D call TRBD1 (5 bases). Trimming took off 2 bases at V and 4 bases at J, with 12 bases between the two ends. This CDR3 is 15 amino acids long. Germline V gene data show CDR1 as SGHTA and CDR2 as FQGNSA. CDR3 sequence (DNA): TGTGCCAGCAGCTTAATGTTGGGGACTAATCAGCCCCAGCATTTT. Translated, it gives CASSLMLGTNQPQHF.

This rearrangement joins TRBV7-9 to TRBJ2-5; a possible D gene is TRBD2 (6 bases). Germline CDR1 SEHNR, CDR2 FQNEAQ (reference sequence). V dropped 4 bases and J dropped 0 bases, with 12 bases sitting between them. The length of the CDR3 is 15 residues. The CDR3 protein is CASSYMTRNQETQYF. The CDR3 nucleotides read TGTGCCAGCAGCTACATGACTAGAAACCAAGAGACCCAGTACTTC.

This chain joins TRBV24-1 and TRBJ2-7, with TRBD1 matching 9 bases. This CDR3 has 14 amino acids. CDR1 and CDR2 (germline): KGHDR, SFDVKD. The CDR3 nucleotides read TGTGCACCAGTGATCCTACAGGGGGCTTACGAGCAGTACTTC. Its translation is CAPVILQGAYEQYF.

The chain is built from TRBV12-3 or TRBV12-4 and TRBJ1-5; tentative D call: TRBD1 (6 bases). CDR3 size: 14 residues. Deletions cut 5 bases from V and 3 bases from J, with 11 bases between. The chain's CDR3 is CASSPTGYNQPQHF. In DNA, the CDR3 is TGTGCCAGCAGTCCGACAGGCTACAATCAGCCCCAGCATTTT.

This chain joins TRBV7-6 and TRBJ2-6, with TRBD2 matching 8 bases. In germline, CDR1 is SGHVS, CDR2 FNYEAQ. The V and J ends lost 7 bases and 3 bases, in that order; junction bases with no gene match: 11. The CDR3 is made up of 17 amino acids. CDR3 nucleotide sequence: TGTGCCAGCACCGACGGGGGGGGTATGTTTGGGGCCAACGTCCTGACTTTC. Translated, it gives CASTDGGGMFGANVLTF.

This clonotype was observed a few times. The DNA for the CDR3 is TGTGCCAGCAGCGCATCGGGGACAGGGCGTACAGATACGCAGTATTTT. Translating gives CASSASGTGRTDTQYF. V gene TRBV7-9 combines with J gene TRBJ2-3; 9 nucleotides line up with TRBD1. The CDR3 runs 16 residues. Germline CDR1 and CDR2: SEHNR and FQNEAQ (reference sequence). Trimming cost V 5 bases and J 3 bases; bases outside gene matches: 9.

The chain uses TRBV7-9 and TRBJ1-4; TRBD1 agrees at 9 bases. Germline trimming cut 4 bases from V and 8 bases from J; bases unmatched to any gene: 5. CDR1 and CDR2 from the germline V gene are SEHNR and FQNEAQ (reference sequence). The CDR3 has 14 amino acids. CDR3 DNA: TGTGCCAGCAGCTGGACAGGGGACCCCGAAAAACTGTTTTTT. This gives the protein CASSWTGDPEKLFF.

This clonotype was found a few times. This chain joins TRBV27 and TRBJ2-5; 12 nucleotides align to TRBD2. This CDR3 comprises 16 residues. The germline gives CDR1 MNHEY, CDR2 SMNVEV (reference sequence). V shed 3 bases, J shed 4 bases, and the junction held 6 bases outside the gene matches. CDR3 sequence (DNA): TGTGCCAGCAGTTTGTCTAGCGGGGGGGATTTAGAGACCCAGTACTTC. This encodes CASSLSSGGDLETQYF.

This clonotype was seen repeatedly, ten times or more. The chain joins TRBV6-5 to TRBJ1-2; D uncertain. Germline V lookup: CDR1 MNHEY, CDR2 SVGAGI. V was clipped by 5 bases and J by 0 bases, with 7 bases between them. The CDR3 runs 13 residues. This chain's CDR3 is CASSNGPNYGYTF. CDR3 sequence (DNA): TGTGCCAGCAGTAACGGTCCTAACTATGGCTACACCTTC.

The V call is TRBV20-1, the J call TRBJ1-6, with 8 bases that match TRBD1. Unmatched junction bases numbered 6, after V lost 6 bases and J lost 8 bases. The CDR3 totals 13 residues. The germline V gene has CDR1 DFQATT and CDR2 SNEGSKA (reference sequence). The CDR3 DNA sequence: TGCAGTGCCGAAGACAGGGGTTATTCACCCCTCCACTTT. This translates into CSAEDRGYSPLHF.

J is TRBJ1-5 and V is TRBV12-3 or TRBV12-4; a weak D match, TRBD1 (5 bases). Trimming removed 5 bases at V and 6 bases at J, with 17 bases between. There are 15 residues in the CDR3. This CDR3 is CASSSGWQGGQPQHF. CDR3 nucleotide sequence: TGTGCCAGCAGTAGCGGGTGGCAGGGCGGTCAGCCCCAGCATTTT.

This clonotype came up a few times. The rearrangement uses TRBV28 and TRBJ1-2; tentative D call: TRBD1 (5 bases). The V end lost 5 bases, the J end lost 3 bases, and 16 bases lay between the germline ends. CDR3 length: 15 amino acids. Germline V gene data show CDR1 as MDHEN and CDR2 as SYDVKM. In DNA, the CDR3 is TGTGCCAGCAGTGCCATGGGGGGACGGTACTATGGCTACACCTTC. Translated, it gives CASSAMGGRYYGYTF.

This chain joins TRBV12-3 or TRBV12-4 and TRBJ1-3, with D perhaps TRBD1 (6 bases). The V and J ends lost 6 bases and 0 bases respectively, with 12 bases between them. The CDR3 length is 15 residues. CDR3 DNA: TGTGCCAGCAGACCACAGGGCTACTCTGGAAACACCATATATTTT. Amino acid sequence: CASRPQGYSGNTIYF.

The rearrangement joins TRBV6-2 or TRBV6-3 to TRBJ1-5; D is undetermined. Trimming left V 4 bases short and J 7 bases short, with 8 bases between. The CDR3 sequence is 12 residues long. In germline, CDR1 is MNHEY, CDR2 SVGEGT. CDR3 nucleotides: TGTGCCAGCAGTTTGAGAAAACAGCCCCAGCATTTT. As protein: CASSLRKQPQHF.

This clonotype came up many times. The rearrangement joins TRBV20-1 to TRBJ1-2; no definite D call. Per the germline V gene, CDR1 is DFQATT and CDR2 is SNEGSKA (reference sequence). There are 13 residues in the CDR3. V lost 6 bases to trimming and J lost 3 bases, with 14 bases between them. In DNA, the CDR3 is TGCAGTGCCAGTAGAGGGTTCGACTATGGCTACACCTTC. Protein product: CSASRGFDYGYTF.

In this sample, this clonotype turned up many times. The chain employs TRBV29-1 and TRBJ1-1, with unresolved D. V was trimmed by 5 bases and J by 6 bases, leaving 10 bases between them. Per the germline V gene, CDR1 is SQVTM and CDR2 is ANQGSEA. This CDR3 has 11 residues. The CDR3 here is CSVSTGAEAFF. The CDR3 DNA follows: TGCAGCGTTTCGACCGGGGCTGAAGCTTTCTTT.

The chain has TRBV6-5 and TRBJ1-1, with TRBD1 identical over 9 bases. Germline V CDR1 and CDR2: MNHEY, SVGAGI. There are 15 residues in the CDR3. The junction had 15 bases not matched to a gene; V was cut back by 5 bases and J by 11 bases. The CDR3 region has the DNA TGTGCCAGCAGTGGTTCGCGGACAGGGGCGCGCGGGGCTTTCTTT. Its protein product is CASSGSRTGARGAFF.

The genes are TRBV20-1 and TRBJ2-1, with 8 bases fitting TRBD2. V gave up 8 bases and J gave up 8 bases; unmatched junction bases: 8. The CDR3 covers 12 residues. In germline, CDR1 is DFQATT, CDR2 SNEGSKA (reference sequence). CDR3 amino acids: CSPGGRHHEQFF. As DNA, the CDR3 is TGCAGTCCGGGGGGGCGTCACCATGAGCAGTTCTTC.

This clonotype was counted between two and nine times. The gene calls are TRBV6-5 and TRBJ1-2; D is perhaps TRBD1 (5 bases). V lost 2 bases to trimming and J lost 2 bases, with 12 bases between them. Germline lookup yields CDR1 MNHEY and CDR2 SVGAGI. The CDR3 runs to 15 residues. This chain's CDR3 is CASSYQYGGNYGYTF. The CDR3 nucleotides read TGTGCCAGCAGTTACCAGTATGGGGGGAACTATGGCTACACCTTC.

The chain is built from TRBV6-2 or TRBV6-3 and TRBJ2-7, with 9 bases fitting TRBD2. Germline CDR1 MNHEY, CDR2 SVGEGT. V shed 6 bases, J shed 4 bases, and the junction held 10 bases outside the gene matches. The CDR3 is made up of 15 amino acids. CDR3 DNA sequence: TGTGCCAGCAGCCACGGGCGGGGGGGCCCATACGAGCAGTACTTC. Amino acid sequence: CASSHGRGGPYEQYF.

This clonotype was seen only a few times. The genes are TRBV29-1 and TRBJ2-5; no firm D call. CDR3 length: 13 amino acids. V was cut by 5 bases and J by 4 bases, with 14 bases left in between. CDR1 is SQVTM and CDR2 is ANQGSEA in the germline V gene. CDR3 sequence (DNA): TGCAGCGTTCAAGCGTGGTATTTAGAGACCCAGTACTTC. Amino acid sequence: CSVQAWYLETQYF.

The CDR3 protein is CSAPDREGYGYTF. The CDR3 region has the DNA TGCAGTGCCCCGGACAGGGAGGGCTATGGCTACACCTTC. This rearrangement joins TRBV20-1 to TRBJ1-2, with TRBD1 matching over 8 bases. CDR1 and CDR2 (germline): DFQATT, SNEGSKA (reference sequence). V gave up 6 bases and J gave up 4 bases; unmatched junction bases: 7. The CDR3 extends over 13 amino acids.

In this sample, this clonotype turned up a few times. The rearrangement links TRBV5-4 to TRBJ2-2, with TRBD2 as a possible D gene (6 bases). V lost 0 bases and J 4 bases, leaving 16 bases between the germline ends. The CDR3 spans 17 residues. Germline loops: CDR1 SGHNT, CDR2 YYREEE (reference sequence). The CDR3 DNA follows: TGTGCCAGCAGCTTGGCTCCACGGGGGACGGTCACCGGGGAGCTGTTTTTT. As protein: CASSLAPRGTVTGELFF.